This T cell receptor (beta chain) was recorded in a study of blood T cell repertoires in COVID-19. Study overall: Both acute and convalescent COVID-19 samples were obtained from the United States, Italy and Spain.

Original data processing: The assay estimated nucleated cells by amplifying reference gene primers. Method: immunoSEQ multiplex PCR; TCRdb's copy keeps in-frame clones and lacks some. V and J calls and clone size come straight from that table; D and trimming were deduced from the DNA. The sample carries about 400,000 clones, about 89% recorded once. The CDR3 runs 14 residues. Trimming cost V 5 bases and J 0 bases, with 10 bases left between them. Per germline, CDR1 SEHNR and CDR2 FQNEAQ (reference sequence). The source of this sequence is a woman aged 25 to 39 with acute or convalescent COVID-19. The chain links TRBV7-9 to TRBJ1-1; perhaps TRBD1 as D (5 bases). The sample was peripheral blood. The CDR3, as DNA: TGTGCCAGCAGCCCGGGACTGCTGAACACTGAAGCTTTCTTT. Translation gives CASSPGLLNTEAFF.